The clone carrying this T cell receptor beta chain has just one count. Its antigen remains unknown. These data originate in a study of cytomegalovirus exposure and HLA in healthy donors. About the study: In a later analysis, the approximately 120 validation repertoires were reported to have used the same platform as the approximately 700 first-cohort repertoires.

The study, taken as a whole, reports: There were some public TCRs occurring in many donors, but most TCR sequences were rare. In a later analysis, first-cohort TCR clusters were found to tend to co-occur in the 120 validation repertoires. It was reported that the classifier diagnosed cytomegalovirus status with high specificity and sensitivity in both the original and validation cohorts.

Germline CDR1 SGHNT, CDR2 YYREEE (reference sequence). V was pared by 4 bases and J by 1 base, with 6 bases of the junction left unmatched. The length of the CDR3 is 15 residues. The table came from immunoSEQ multiplex PCR; TCRdb's copy has only in-frame clones and leaves some out. The data hold fewer than 150,000 clones, with less than 90% observed a single time. This receptor was obtained from a man aged 18 to 29 in good health and CMV-seropositive. Specimen: PBMCs. This sequence joins TRBV5-4 and TRBJ1-1; the match to TRBD1 covers 8 bases. The CDR3 region has the DNA TGTGCCAGCAGCACACAGGGGGTAAGGAACACTGAAGCTTTCTTT. Protein: CASSTQGVRNTEAFF.